The T cell receptor beta chain described here comes from a study of T cell responses to AZD1222 COVID-19 vaccine. Study results and caveats: Donors in the cohort were predominantly white British and more often female, and clonal diversity was possibly underestimated. Reportedly, nearly half the spike-specific TCRs target unmutated variant regions. Seropositive at baseline were only a handful of AZD1222 recipients. With two AZD1222 doses given, Spike-specific TCR breadth and depth both rose.

Assay: immunoSEQ multiplex PCR; the TCRdb copy retains only in-frame clones and omits some. The sample contains about 150,000 clones, approximately 90% of which appear only once. CDR3 length equals 15 residues. CDR1 and CDR2 (germline): SGHNT, YYREEE (reference sequence). Trimming took 3 bases from V and 2 from J, leaving 15 bases between them. To note about this clone: The antigen is undetermined.

The sequenced sample was peripheral blood, obtained on day 0 of AZD1222 vaccination. The rearrangement links TRBV5-4 to TRBJ2-7; the D gene could be TRBD1 or TRBD2 (5 bases each). The TCR sequence derives from an adult in good health. In DNA form, the CDR3 reads TGTGCCAGCAGCTCCATGGGGGACCCAACCTACGAGCAGTACTTC. As protein: CASSSMGDPTYEQYF.